This T cell receptor (beta chain) originates from a study of T-cell reconstitution after alpha-beta-depleted transplantation in children. This CDR3 contains 13 residues. V lost 8 bases and J lost 5, with 15 bases in between. Germline CDR1 reads MNHEY; CDR2 reads SVGEGT. Unique molecular identifiers were used to barcode this TCRbeta library. MiXCR, run by TCRdb on the PCR reads, gives a single entry per CDR3 protein. The sample carries around 500,000 distinct CDR3 sequences, around 12% recorded once. This clonotype was observed at least ten times. Sequencing was performed on PBMCs from the stem cell graft donor, taken from the stem cell graft. V is TRBV6-2 or TRBV6-3 and J is TRBJ2-5; maybe TRBD2 (5 bases). This clonotype was sampled from a human donor who donated a stem cell graft to a child with combined immunodeficiency. CDR3 in amino acids: CASEEANRETQYF. DNA of the CDR3: TGTGCCAGCGAGGAGGCGAATCGGGAGACCCAGTACTTC.